This paragraph reports one TCR beta chain. Its target antigen remains unknown. Nothing much larger sits one base from this clone, and base qualities are not available. The library was produced with the immunoSEQ multiplex PCR assay. For the multiplex PCR, a mixture combining 60 forward primers for TCR Vbeta segments and 13 reverse primers for TCR Jbeta segments was used. The CDR3 region of rearranged TCR beta genes was amplified from genomic DNA by a multiplex PCR assay. The amplified TCR beta libraries were sequenced on the Illumina HiSeq System as 87-base-pair reads. From the authors' description of their analysis: Across the 666 repertoires, a later analysis counted 80 million or so unique TCR beta chains, 9 million to 14 million of which were shared by at least two donors. Raw reads were error-corrected and collapsed into unique sequences by a nearest-neighbor algorithm in which closely related sequences were merged to remove PCR and sequencing errors. To assign V, D and J gene segments, CDR3 sequences were aligned to IMGT reference sequences. Each retained sequence needed at least a six-nucleotide match to both a V gene segment and a J gene segment. Rearrangements were classified as productive when the CDR3 lacked stop codons and remained in frame with V and J, and all other rearrangements were classified as non-productive. Following IMGT convention, CDR3 was defined as the stretch from the second conserved V-encoded cysteine up to the conserved J-encoded phenylalanine. Sequences without an unambiguous match to a single V gene segment were excluded from the earlier analysis of about 640 of the donors. In an earlier analysis of a few hundred of the donors, a V segment was called functional when productive rearrangements were above 56.7%, and segregating when the standard deviation between donors exceeded 5%. To diagnose cytomegalovirus status from the catalog of TCR beta chain sequences, a statistical classification framework was built. A later analysis assigned V and J genes by comparing TCR nucleotide sequences with IMGT/GENE-DB human TR gene sequences. In a later analysis, CDR3 sequences and most-parsimonious VDJ recombination scenarios were assigned using the TCRdist pipeline. In a later analysis, every TCR beta chain was defined by the combination of its CDR3 amino acid sequence and its V-gene family, and reads without a unique V-gene family were dropped. To address suspected cross-contamination and a sequencing artifact, a later analysis removed 450 to 700 highly shared, low-generation-probability nucleotide sequences. For each public chain, a later analysis derived a clonal expansion index from normalized ranks of inferred template counts within each repertoire. In a later analysis, generation probabilities were computed with a VDJ recombination model fitted to out-of-frame rearrangements, and the resulting probabilities were checked against IGoR. In a later analysis, TCR-TCR, TCR-HLA and TCR-CMV co-occurrence was scored with hypergeometric tests, and a repertoire-size bias correction was applied to TCR pairs. To estimate false discovery rates, a later analysis permuted the HLA or CMV assignments 20 times. In a later analysis, co-occurring TCRs were grouped using DBSCAN, with TCRdist sequence similarity added in when clustering inside HLA-allele-positive subsets. Repertoires with fewer than 30,000 or more than 120,000 public chains, plus five repertoires with anomalous nucleotide sharing, were excluded from co-occurrence clustering. Sourced from immuneACCESS, this table was stored by TCRdb with only in-frame sequences that have V and J called. A share of the clones is absent; for the studies checked, an unresolved V gene accounts for under half, and the remainder has no known explanation. The V and J calls and clone size were taken over from that table, and D and trimming were inferred from the DNA. The sample profile shows under 200,000 clones; 80% of them were found once. 1% of the sample is held by the ten biggest clonotypes.

This specimen belongs to a study of cytomegalovirus exposure and HLA in healthy donors (dated by TCRdb to about 2017). About the full investigation: An earlier analysis of some 500 of the donors reported about 250 Gb of sequence data and some 120 million unique TCR beta sequences from about 200 million T cells. Roughly 300 gigabases of sequencing data and approximately 91 million unique TCR sequences made up an early release that covered some 640 HLA-typed donors. HLA typing included class I and class II loci at four-digit resolution. Among about 360 genotyped donors of the cohort, an average of 235,054 unique TCR beta nucleotide sequences were sequenced per donor, roughly 20% of them non-productive. All discovery cohort repertoires had been generated on a single sequencing platform. Typing coverage varied by locus: roughly 620-640 donors for A, B, C, DRB1 and DQB1; approximately 560 for DQA1; about 570 for DPA1; about 450 for DPB1. A later genetic analysis took genome-wide SNP genotypes for about three fifths of the 666 donors and used that subset as a discovery cohort. In an earlier analysis of several hundred of the donors, high-throughput TCR beta sequencing was used to judge whether each TCR beta V gene segment behaved as functional or pseudogenic. Besides the first cohort of approximately 710 subjects, a separate validation cohort made up of over 100 different subjects was used. In the later analysis, no new phenotypic data were used to find candidate immune exposures; instead, reliance was placed on TCR beta sequences and their occurrence across donors. Of the 300 to 450 genotyped donors, approximately 81% were placed in the genetic ancestry cluster associated with self-reported Caucasian donors. Donor age, sex, ethnicity and CMV serostatus were compiled together with the repertoire data. About five DR-DQ haplotypes were treated as single units for association and clustering because of strong linkage in the cohort. The study combined high-throughput TCR immunosequencing, statistical association of individual TCRs with disease status, and machine learning to predict cytomegalovirus infection status. The T cell repertoires of several hundred subjects were profiled by immunosequencing and related to cytomegalovirus serostatus. A later analysis re-examined previously published TCR beta repertoires from roughly 650 donors and added high-resolution HLA genotyping to investigate patterns of TCR occurrence. The study was designed to test whether signatures of past pathogen exposure could be identified by cataloging public T cell receptors. The paper as a whole reports these results and caveats: According to the authors, the approach could potentially be generalized to other disease states and immunological phenotypes. Three of the identified cytomegalovirus-associated TCR beta chains were confirmed in vitro to be specific for cytomegalovirus antigens. A cluster of highly shared sequence variants was judged likely to be a technical artifact of the sequencing pipeline. The presence/absence analyses assumed that sequencing depth was roughly uniform across donors, and that assumption may not be true. When HLA alleles, especially DR and DQ, strongly co-occurred, attributing TCR associations to individual alleles was difficult. In a later analysis, most CMV-associated TCR beta chains were found to appear HLA-restricted, with HLA associations seemingly driven largely by CMV exposure. Because HLA typing was missing for some donors at each locus, association tests included only the typed subset. In a later genetic analysis, a missense DCLRE1C variant was associated with V-gene and J-gene trimming of TCR beta chains, and the association was replicated in an independent cohort. While some public TCRs were present in many individuals, most TCR sequences turned up only very rarely across donors. A later analysis found that HLA-associated TCR beta chains were more clonally expanded and had lower generation probabilities than equally common non-associated chains. Several of the top co-occurrence clusters appeared to be linked to parvovirus B19, influenza, CMV and Epstein-Barr virus, according to a later analysis. Correlated functional status among segregating V segments might reflect linkage disequilibrium, but an unknown experimental factor could not be ruled out. In both the original and validation cohorts, the classifier was reported to diagnose cytomegalovirus status with high specificity and sensitivity. A further reported finding was that TCR beta sequences accurately predicted the HLA-A and HLA-B alleles for most subjects in the first cohort. The earlier analysis of fewer than 750 of the donors excluded some 15 rarely observed V segments, including chromosome 9 orphons, because counts were too low. In an earlier analysis of fewer than 750 of the donors, most TCR beta V segments were observed in productive rearrangements about 90% or about 30% of the time, broadly matching IMGT annotations. In a later genetic analysis, fewer N-insertions in productive TCRs were reported among donors in an Asian-associated ancestry cluster than the roughly 700-donor mean. The study gave a list of around 170 TCR beta chains associated with cytomegalovirus. At a false discovery rate of 0.05, a later analysis linked 15,000 to 20,000 TCR beta sequences to specific HLA alleles. In this cohort, only TCR beta chains were sequenced, and detectable features were limited by the absence of alpha or paired-chain data. Immune exposure information for the cohort was limited to CMV serostatus. In a later analysis, the rate of TCR association differed among HLA loci, with DRB1 alleles having the most associated TCRs and HLA-C alleles having the fewest.

The cohort consisted of fewer than 700 healthy bone marrow donors. Cohort members were all nominally healthy when sampled, although unrecorded immune exposures were likely present. The donor was CMV seropositive and was included in the group of 289 seropositive cohort members. A peripheral blood sample was collected from each donor, and TCR beta sequencing was performed on peripheral blood mononuclear cells. Genomic DNA extraction from the blood cell samples was performed with the Qiagen DNeasy Blood Extraction Kit. The receptor was derived from a woman between 50 and 59 years old in good health and CMV-seropositive. Sequencing was carried out using PBMCs.

CDR3 protein: CASSLGGTVQETQYF. The DNA reads as follows: TGCGCCAGCAGCTTGGGGGGGACAGTCCAAGAGACCCAGTACTTC. The sequence links TRBV5-1 to TRBJ2-5; 7 middle bases align to TRBD1. Taken from the germline V gene, the CDR1 and CDR2 loops are SGHRS and YFSETQ. The CDR3 numbers 15 residues from cysteine through phenylalanine. The DNA shown is the 45-base CDR3, in frame from base 1. V lost 0 bases and J lost 1 base, and the count of bases not matched to a germline gene is 3.